Presented here are 18 T cell receptor beta chains from one specimen sequenced in a study of control samples from healthy donors and cancer patients. The protocol was immunoSEQ multiplex PCR, while the TCRdb copy is restricted to in-frame clones and leaves out a portion. The sample lists over 150,000 clones, nearly 90% occurring once. The sequencing input was blood. All receptors derive from a woman in her 50s in good health.

This chain links TRBV6-5 with TRBJ2-7; D remains ambiguous. The CDR3 is made up of 12 amino acids. The V end was cut by 10 bases, the J end by 6 bases, with 16 bases between. Per the germline V gene, CDR1 is MNHEY and CDR2 is SVGAGI. The CDR3 region is CATQNDVLEQYF. The CDR3 nucleotides read TGTGCCACCCAAAACGATGTCCTCGAGCAGTACTTC.

V gene TRBV9 combines with J gene TRBJ2-1, with no clear D. Trimming took off 0 bases at V and 13 bases at J, with 23 bases between the two ends. Germline CDR1 reads SGDLS; CDR2 reads YYNGEE. The CDR3 loop spans 16 amino acids. In DNA form, the CDR3 reads TGTGCCAGCAGCGTAGGTGGGCCGACCCCTGCTGTATCACAGTTCTTC. This codes for CASSVGGPTPAVSQFF.

This rearrangement joins TRBV18 to TRBJ1-5; TRBD1 is a possible D gene (6 bases). This CDR3 region has 15 residues. The germline gives CDR1 KGHSH, CDR2 LQKENI. Trimming left V 2 bases short and J 6 bases short, with 14 bases between. The CDR3 DNA reads as TGTGCCAGCTCACCAATAAGGGGGGAGGGTCAGCCCCAGCATTTT. It specifies CASSPIRGEGQPQHF.

The chain joins TRBV7-2 to TRBJ2-7; a weak D match, TRBD2 (6 bases). V gave up 0 bases and J gave up 0 bases, with 12 bases separating them. This CDR3 contains 16 residues. Per the germline V gene, CDR1 is SGHTA and CDR2 is FQGNSA. The CDR3 sequence is CASSLAGASASYEQYF. The CDR3 DNA reads TGTGCCAGCAGCTTAGCCGGGGCTAGCGCCTCCTACGAGCAGTACTTC.

This chain links TRBV12-3 or TRBV12-4 with TRBJ1-4; D unresolved. The CDR3 is 13 amino acids. Trimming stripped 6 bases from V and 7 bases from J, with 12 bases between. CDR3 amino acids: CASSFRPPEKLFF. CDR3 DNA sequence: TGTGCCAGCAGCTTTCGACCCCCTGAAAAACTGTTTTTT.

V is TRBV11-3 and J is TRBJ2-5, with TRBD2 matching over 7 bases. The ends lost 5 bases at V and 0 bases at J; junction bases unmatched: 3. CDR1 is SGHNT and CDR2 is YENEEA in the germline V gene. This CDR3 has 14 amino acids. The CDR3 here is CASSLGGNQETQYF. The CDR3 nucleotides are TGTGCCAGCAGCCTGGGAGGGAACCAAGAGACCCAGTACTTC.

The chain recombines TRBV4-2 with TRBJ1-5, with D unresolved. Trimming cost V 0 bases and J 7 bases, with 13 bases left between them. Germline values: CDR1 LGHNA, CDR2 YNFKEQ. This CDR3 contains 15 residues. CDR3 loop: CASSQDLGEPQPQHF. The CDR3 DNA follows: TGTGCCAGCAGCCAAGATTTAGGCGAGCCCCAGCCCCAGCATTTT.

The V and J genes are TRBV24-1 and TRBJ2-5; TRBD1 agrees at 8 bases. This CDR3 is built from 15 residues. Germline loops: CDR1 KGHDR, CDR2 SFDVKD. With V trimmed by 9 bases and J by 5 bases, 13 bases remained unmatched. The CDR3 region is CATGAPGTGFETQYF. For the CDR3, the DNA is TGTGCCACCGGGGCTCCCGGGACAGGTTTCGAGACCCAGTACTTC.

Turning to this clone: This sample includes further DNA sequences coding for the same CDR3. The chain couples TRBV28 to TRBJ1-2, with 7 bases fitting TRBD1. Germline CDR1 and CDR2: MDHEN and SYDVKM. The J segment lost 3 bases and the V segment lost 5 bases, leaving 12 bases of the junction unmatched. This CDR3 has 16 residues. CDR3 coding DNA: TGTGCCAGCAGTCAGCAACTGGACAGGCCTTACTATGGCTACACCTTC. Translation: CASSQQLDRPYYGYTF.

The chain employs TRBV12-2 and TRBJ2-5. TRBV12-2 is termed a pseudogene. The CDR3 contains 18 residues. This CDR3 is CASRCPVLRGTKVETQYF. The DNA of the CDR3 is TGTGCAAGTCGCTGTCCGGTTCTTCGTGGGACCAAAGTAGAGACCCAGTACTTC.

This clone was seen just once. This chain links TRBV7-2 with TRBJ1-2; 11 bases match TRBD1. CDR1 is SGHTA, CDR2 FQGNSA, per germline. V lost 3 bases to trimming and J lost 8 bases; unmatched junction nucleotides: 11. CDR3 length: 16 residues. CDR3: CASSLGTGTGGRGYTF. CDR3 coding DNA: TGTGCCAGCAGCTTGGGTACCGGGACAGGGGGACGAGGCTACACCTTC.

This clone was seen once. The chain recombines TRBV19 with TRBJ1-2, with D possibly TRBD1 on 5 matching bases. V dropped 3 bases and J dropped 6 bases, with 11 bases sitting between them. The CDR3 runs 13 residues. The germline V gene encodes CDR1 LNHDA and CDR2 SQIVND (reference sequence). The CDR3 DNA is TGTGCCAGTAGTATGAGGACATCGGATGGCTACACCTTC. Translated: CASSMRTSDGYTF.

The J gene is TRBJ1-3, the V gene TRBV10-3, with 11 bases fitting TRBD1. The CDR3 consists of 13 residues. Germline lookup yields CDR1 ENHRY and CDR2 SYGVKD. With V trimmed by 10 bases and J by 8 bases, 7 bases remained unmatched. The CDR3 spells CASGQGARDTIYF. For the CDR3, the DNA is TGTGCCAGCGGACAGGGGGCGCGGGACACCATATATTTT.

CDR3 nucleotide sequence: TGTGCCAGCAGTTTCTGGAACACTGAAGCTTTCTTT. Its protein product is CASSFWNTEAFF. The chain joins TRBV12-3 or TRBV12-4 to TRBJ1-1; no clear D. CDR3 length equals 12 residues. V was trimmed by 3 bases and J by 1 base, leaving 3 bases between them.

The chain is built from TRBV3-1 (or the pseudogene TRBV3-2) and TRBJ1-2; 7 bases agree with TRBD1. From germline, CDR1 is LGHDT and CDR2 YNNKEL (reference sequence). After removal of 3 bases from V and 7 bases from J, the junction contained 5 bases not matched to a gene. The CDR3 runs 13 residues. CDR3 sequence reads: CASSHRGTVGYTF. The CDR3 DNA follows: TGTGCCAGCAGCCATAGGGGGACAGTTGGCTACACCTTC.

The rearrangement joins TRBV29-1 to TRBJ2-3; TRBD1 or TRBD2 may be the D gene (5 bases each). The CDR3 is 17 residues long. In germline, CDR1 is SQVTM, CDR2 ANQGSEA. V lost 6 bases and J lost 0, with 22 bases in between. The CDR3 nucleotides read TGCAGCGTGTTGAGCCCAGGGCTAGCTGGGAGCACAGATACGCAGTATTTT. Protein product: CSVLSPGLAGSTDTQYF.

This chain connects TRBV6-6 to TRBJ2-7, with 7 positions matching TRBD2. The V segment lost 5 bases and the J segment 7 bases; nucleotides outside the gene matches: 11. This CDR3 is 14 amino acids long. The germline CDR1 and CDR2 sequences are MNHNY and SVGAGI (reference sequence). The CDR3 here is CASSVLARAPEQYF. The CDR3 DNA sequence: TGTGCCAGCAGTGTACTAGCGCGAGCCCCAGAGCAGTACTTC.

The chain recombines TRBV14 with TRBJ1-1; TRBD1 matches at 10 bases. CDR1 SGHDN and CDR2 FVKESK come from the germline V gene. J gave up 6 bases and V 3 bases, and 1 base lay outside the gene matches. This CDR3 has 13 amino acids. The CDR3: CASSQDRGAEAFF. In DNA form, the CDR3 reads TGTGCCAGCAGCCAGGACAGGGGGGCTGAAGCTTTCTTT.